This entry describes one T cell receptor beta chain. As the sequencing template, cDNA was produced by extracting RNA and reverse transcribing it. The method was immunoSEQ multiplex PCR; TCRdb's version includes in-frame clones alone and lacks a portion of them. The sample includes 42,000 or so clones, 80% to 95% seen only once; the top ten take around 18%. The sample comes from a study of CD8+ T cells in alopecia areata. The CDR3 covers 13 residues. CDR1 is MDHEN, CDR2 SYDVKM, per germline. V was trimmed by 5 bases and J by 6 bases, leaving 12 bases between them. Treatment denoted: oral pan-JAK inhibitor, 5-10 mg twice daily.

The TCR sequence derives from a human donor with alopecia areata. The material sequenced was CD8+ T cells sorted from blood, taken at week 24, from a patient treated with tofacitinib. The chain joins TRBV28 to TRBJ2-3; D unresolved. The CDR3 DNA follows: TGTGCCAGCAGTCCGGGCCTCACCGATACGCAGTATTTT. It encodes CASSPGLTDTQYF.